The rows below give T cell receptor beta chains drawn from one sample of a study of blood T cell repertoires in COVID-19. Only in-frame clones appear in the TCRdb table, and some are missing; sequencing was by immunoSEQ multiplex PCR. The repertoire includes almost 350,000 clones, about nine tenths of them detected once, and 3.5% to 4% sits in the top ten. The specimen sequenced was peripheral blood. The receptor source for this set is a woman in her fifties or sixties with COVID-19, enrolled during active disease. Each CDR3 is given with its conserved first and last residue. A D gene is named only where the DNA matches it firmly. Clone size is shown for a subset of rows, as once, few, many or a class of expanded clone.

clone_size: NA; d_call: NA; v_call: TRBV18; j_call: TRBJ1-6; cdr3_aa: CASSSDYSANSPLHF; cdr3_nt: TGTGCCAGCTCCTCGGACTATTCAGCGAATTCACCCCTCCACTTT
clone_size: few; d_call: NA; v_call: TRBV18; j_call: TRBJ1-2; cdr3_aa: CASSPKGIDYGYTF; cdr3_nt: TGTGCCAGCTCACCGAAGGGGATAGACTATGGCTACACCTTC
clone_size: NA; d_call: TRBD1; v_call: TRBV5-1; j_call: TRBJ1-3; cdr3_aa: CASSWGQSGNTIYF; cdr3_nt: TGCGCCAGCAGCTGGGGACAGTCTGGAAACACCATATATTTT
clone_size: NA; d_call: NA; v_call: TRBV19; j_call: TRBJ1-3; cdr3_aa: CASSMRQDGNTIYF; cdr3_nt: TGTGCCAGTAGTATGAGACAGGATGGAAACACCATATATTTT
clone_size: NA; d_call: NA; v_call: TRBV18; j_call: TRBJ1-2; cdr3_aa: CASSRQYYGYTF; cdr3_nt: TGTGCCAGCTCGCGACAGTACTATGGCTACACCTTC
clone_size: once; d_call: NA; v_call: TRBV4-2; j_call: TRBJ2-7; cdr3_aa: CASSQESFYEQYF; cdr3_nt: TGTGCCAGCAGCCAAGAATCCTTCTACGAGCAGTACTTC
clone_size: NA; d_call: TRBD1; v_call: TRBV5-5; j_call: TRBJ1-1; cdr3_aa: CASSVNRGMNTEAFF; cdr3_nt: TGTGCCAGCAGCGTAAACAGGGGAATGAACACTGAAGCTTTCTTT
clone_size: NA; d_call: NA; v_call: TRBV5-3; j_call: TRBJ2-6; cdr3_aa: CARSLRGSGANVLTF; cdr3_nt: TGTGCCAGAAGCTTAAGGGGATCTGGGGCCAACGTCCTGACTTTC
clone_size: NA; d_call: NA; v_call: TRBV7-9; j_call: TRBJ1-1; cdr3_aa: CASSFTEGAEAFF; cdr3_nt: TGTGCCAGCAGCTTTACTGAAGGGGCTGAAGCTTTCTTT
clone_size: NA; d_call: NA; v_call: TRBV15; j_call: TRBJ1-6; cdr3_aa: CATSSMGGYNSPLHF; cdr3_nt: TGTGCCACCAGCAGTATGGGGGGATATAATTCACCCCTCCACTTT
clone_size: NA; d_call: TRBD1; v_call: TRBV5-1; j_call: TRBJ1-2; cdr3_aa: CASSLDRGSDGYTF; cdr3_nt: TGCGCCAGCAGCCTGGACAGGGGCAGCGATGGCTACACCTTC
clone_size: once; d_call: NA; v_call: TRBV6-5; j_call: TRBJ1-1; cdr3_aa: CASSPRQRNTEAFF; cdr3_nt: TGTGCCAGCAGCCCAAGACAGAGAAACACTGAAGCTTTCTTT
clone_size: NA; d_call: NA; v_call: TRBV2; j_call: TRBJ1-1; cdr3_aa: CASNNRVNTEAFF; cdr3_nt: TGTGCCAGCAACAACAGGGTGAACACTGAAGCTTTCTTT
clone_size: NA; d_call: NA; v_call: TRBV27; j_call: TRBJ1-5; cdr3_aa: CASSLRGNQPQHF; cdr3_nt: TGTGCCAGCAGTTTACGGGGGAATCAGCCCCAGCATTTT
clone_size: NA; d_call: NA; v_call: TRBV3-1/TRBV3-2; j_call: TRBJ1-2; cdr3_aa: CASSHSGARGYTF; cdr3_nt: TGTGCCAGCAGCCACTCAGGGGCTAGGGGCTACACCTTC
clone_size: NA; d_call: TRBD2; v_call: TRBV19; j_call: TRBJ2-2; cdr3_aa: CASKLAGGSGELFF; cdr3_nt: TGTGCCAGTAAACTAGCGGGTGGCTCCGGGGAGCTGTTTTTT
clone_size: NA; d_call: NA; v_call: TRBV19; j_call: TRBJ1-5; cdr3_aa: CASSKKQSSNQPQHF; cdr3_nt: TGTGCCAGTAGTAAGAAACAGAGTAGCAATCAGCCCCAGCATTTT
clone_size: NA; d_call: NA; v_call: TRBV15; j_call: TRBJ2-7; cdr3_aa: CATSREGRGSEQYF; cdr3_nt: TGTGCCACCAGTAGAGAAGGGCGGGGTTCCGAGCAGTACTTC
clone_size: NA; d_call: NA; v_call: TRBV6-2/TRBV6-3; j_call: TRBJ1-5; cdr3_aa: CASSWVQGPQPQHF; cdr3_nt: TGTGCCAGCAGTTGGGTACAGGGTCCTCAGCCCCAGCATTTT
clone_size: NA; d_call: NA; v_call: TRBV9; j_call: TRBJ1-3; cdr3_aa: CASSSGQGGNTIYF; cdr3_nt: TGTGCCAGCAGCTCGGGACAAGGGGGAAACACCATATATTTT
clone_size: NA; d_call: TRBD1; v_call: TRBV28; j_call: TRBJ2-7; cdr3_aa: CASSLGDRGSYEQYF; cdr3_nt: TGTGCCAGCAGTTTAGGGGACAGGGGAAGCTACGAGCAGTACTTC
clone_size: NA; d_call: NA; v_call: TRBV5-5; j_call: TRBJ1-2; cdr3_aa: CASSLTGLDTF; cdr3_nt: TGTGCCAGCAGCTTGACAGGCCTAGACACCTTC
clone_size: NA; d_call: TRBD1; v_call: TRBV10-3; j_call: TRBJ1-1; cdr3_aa: CAIRGTGGINTEAFF; cdr3_nt: TGTGCCATCAGGGGTACAGGGGGCATCAACACTGAAGCTTTCTTT
clone_size: NA; d_call: NA; v_call: TRBV3-1/TRBV3-2; j_call: TRBJ1-1; cdr3_aa: CASSQGANTEAFF; cdr3_nt: TGTGCCAGCAGCCAGGGCGCGAACACTGAAGCTTTCTTT
clone_size: NA; d_call: NA; v_call: TRBV5-6; j_call: TRBJ1-1; cdr3_aa: CASSPGANTEAFF; cdr3_nt: TGTGCCAGCAGCCCTGGGGCGAACACTGAAGCTTTCTTT
clone_size: NA; d_call: NA; v_call: TRBV5-6; j_call: TRBJ1-1; cdr3_aa: CASRVFGTEAFF; cdr3_nt: TGTGCCAGCAGGGTTTTCGGCACTGAAGCTTTCTTT
clone_size: NA; d_call: NA; v_call: TRBV19; j_call: TRBJ2-2; cdr3_aa: CASSIIGQGGGELFF; cdr3_nt: TGTGCCAGTAGTATTATCGGGCAGGGCGGCGGGGAGCTGTTTTTT
clone_size: NA; d_call: TRBD2; v_call: TRBV7-3; j_call: TRBJ2-1; cdr3_aa: CASSSRLAGYNEQFF; cdr3_nt: TGTGCCAGCAGCTCCCGACTAGCGGGCTACAATGAGCAGTTCTTC
clone_size: NA; d_call: NA; v_call: TRBV19; j_call: TRBJ1-1; cdr3_aa: CASRRLGGGGTEAFF; cdr3_nt: TGTGCCAGTAGGCGCCTTGGGGGGGGAGGCACTGAAGCTTTCTTT
clone_size: NA; d_call: TRBD1; v_call: TRBV18; j_call: TRBJ1-5; cdr3_aa: CASSRQGSMQPQHF; cdr3_nt: TGTGCCAGCTCCCGACAGGGTTCTATGCAGCCCCAGCATTTT
clone_size: once; d_call: NA; v_call: TRBV5-1; j_call: TRBJ1-3; cdr3_aa: CASSLTTGNTIYF; cdr3_nt: TGCGCCAGCAGCCTGACTACTGGAAACACCATATATTTT
clone_size: NA; d_call: TRBD1; v_call: TRBV14; j_call: TRBJ2-7; cdr3_aa: CASRRTGGTYEQYF; cdr3_nt: TGTGCCAGCAGACGGACAGGGGGCACCTACGAGCAGTACTTC
clone_size: NA; d_call: NA; v_call: TRBV11-2; j_call: TRBJ2-5; cdr3_aa: CASSSNRGAQETQYF; cdr3_nt: TGTGCCAGCAGCTCAAATCGGGGGGCACAAGAGACCCAGTACTTC
clone_size: NA; d_call: TRBD1; v_call: TRBV7-8; j_call: TRBJ1-1; cdr3_aa: CASSWTGGTEAFF; cdr3_nt: TGTGCCAGCAGCTGGACAGGGGGCACTGAAGCTTTCTTT
clone_size: NA; d_call: NA; v_call: TRBV6-4; j_call: TRBJ1-1; cdr3_aa: CASSDSTANTEAFF; cdr3_nt: TGTGCCAGCAGTGACTCCACAGCTAACACTGAAGCTTTCTTT
clone_size: NA; d_call: NA; v_call: TRBV5-6; j_call: TRBJ2-2; cdr3_aa: CASSFRRTSAGELFF; cdr3_nt: TGTGCCAGCAGCTTTCGTCGGACTTCCGCCGGGGAGCTGTTTTTT
clone_size: NA; d_call: TRBD1; v_call: TRBV9; j_call: TRBJ1-6; cdr3_aa: CASSVAGGVNSPLHF; cdr3_nt: TGTGCCAGCAGCGTAGCAGGGGGCGTCAATTCACCCCTCCACTTT
clone_size: once; d_call: NA; v_call: TRBV5-1; j_call: TRBJ1-2; cdr3_aa: CASSLASSGYTF; cdr3_nt: TGCGCCAGCAGCCTAGCTTCTTCAGGCTACACCTTC
clone_size: NA; d_call: NA; v_call: TRBV5-1; j_call: TRBJ1-2; cdr3_aa: CASSRDYTYGYTF; cdr3_nt: TGCGCCAGCAGCAGGGACTACACCTATGGCTACACCTTC
clone_size: NA; d_call: NA; v_call: TRBV7-8; j_call: TRBJ1-5; cdr3_aa: CASSLSRTAHNQPQHF; cdr3_nt: TGTGCCAGCAGCCTTAGTCGGACTGCTCACAATCAGCCCCAGCATTTT
clone_size: NA; d_call: NA; v_call: TRBV6-6; j_call: TRBJ1-2; cdr3_aa: CASITGPLRIYGYTF; cdr3_nt: TGTGCCAGCATCACAGGCCCCTTAAGAATTTATGGCTACACCTTC
clone_size: NA; d_call: NA; v_call: TRBV5-1; j_call: TRBJ2-1; cdr3_aa: CASSLDGSSYNEQFF; cdr3_nt: TGCGCCAGCAGCTTGGACGGGAGCTCCTACAATGAGCAGTTCTTC
clone_size: NA; d_call: NA; v_call: TRBV2; j_call: TRBJ2-3; cdr3_aa: CASSAEPPGTQYF; cdr3_nt: TGTGCCAGCAGTGCAGAACCCCCGGGTACGCAGTATTTT